The 31 T cell receptor beta chains presented below share a single source sample, sequenced in a study of radiation and T cells in renal cell carcinoma. Time point of the sample: blood 4 weeks post-SBRT, at nephrectomy. Treatment given: 15 Gy SBRT to primary tumor, nephrectomy 4 weeks later. The method was immunoSEQ multiplex PCR; TCRdb's version includes in-frame clones alone and lacks a portion of them. Of around 170,000 clones in the sample, about 85% were seen once. Source: blood, taken from a patient whose treatment included radiotherapy and nephrectomy. These receptors all come from a woman aged 45-65 years with renal cell carcinoma.

The CDR3 spells CASNRLITDTQYF. CDR3 DNA sequence: TGTGCCAGCAATAGGCTGATCACAGATACGCAGTATTTT. The chain has TRBV2 and TRBJ2-3; D gene uncertain. The V end lost 7 bases, the J end lost 2 bases, and 10 bases lay between the germline ends. The CDR3 has 13 amino acids. From germline, CDR1 is SNHLY and CDR2 FYNNEI.

This rearrangement joins TRBV6-1 to TRBJ1-6; 10 bases are shared with TRBD1. V lost 4 bases, J lost 10 bases, and 4 bases stayed unmatched. The germline gives CDR1 MNHNS, CDR2 SASEGT. The CDR3 totals 14 residues. The CDR3 is CASSGDRGPSPLHF. The DNA of the CDR3 is TGTGCCAGCAGTGGGGACAGGGGACCATCACCCCTCCACTTT.

The chain employs TRBV6-5 and TRBJ1-2, with 10 positions matching TRBD1. Germline V CDR1 and CDR2: MNHEY, SVGAGI. Losses at the gene ends were 4 bases for V and 5 bases for J; bases not matched to a gene: 7. CDR3 length equals 15 residues. As DNA, the CDR3 is TGTGCCAGCAGTTTAATGGGACAGGGGTTTTATGGCTACACCTTC. Translation: CASSLMGQGFYGYTF.

The rearrangement joins TRBV6-5 to TRBJ2-1; 7 bases fit TRBD2. The CDR3 runs 14 residues. The V gene's germline CDR1 is MNHEY and CDR2 SVGAGI. The J segment lost 5 bases and the V segment lost 6 bases, leaving 7 bases of the junction unmatched. The CDR3 loop is CASSRATSDNEQFF. CDR3 in DNA: TGTGCCAGCAGCCGAGCTACTAGCGACAATGAGCAGTTCTTC.

V gene TRBV2 combines with J gene TRBJ1-3; D gene ambiguous. Between the trimmed V and J ends, which lost 8 bases and 1 base, there was a span of 6 bases. Per the germline V gene, CDR1 is SNHLY and CDR2 is FYNNEI. The CDR3 sequence is 12 residues long. CDR3 region: CASLISGNTIYF. The CDR3 nucleotides are TGTGCCAGCCTGATTTCTGGAAACACCATATATTTT.

This clone has just one count. The rearrangement uses TRBV10-2 and TRBJ2-7; D is tentatively TRBD1 or TRBD2 (5 bases each). The germline V and J ends were trimmed by 6 bases and 4 bases, with 13 bases remaining between them. The CDR3 extends over 13 amino acids. CDR1 is WSHSY, CDR2 SAAADI, per germline. The CDR3 DNA reads TGCGCCAGCAGCGGGGACGGTAGATACGAGCAGTACTTC. It yields the protein CASSGDGRYEQYF.

The chain employs TRBV25-1 and TRBJ2-2, with 11 bases fitting TRBD1. Germline V gene data show CDR1 as MGHDK and CDR2 as SYGVNS. There are 17 residues in the CDR3. Unmatched junction bases numbered 11, after V lost 7 bases and J lost 4 bases. CDR3 DNA: TGTGCCAGCATCGGGGACAGGGGGGGACGGTCCACCGGGGAGCTGTTTTTT. This codes for CASIGDRGGRSTGELFF. Complete variable domain (other parts from reference TRBV25-1 and TRBJ2-2): EADIYQTPRYLVIGTGKKITLECSQTMGHDKMYWYQQDPGMELHLIHYSYGVNSTEKGDLSSESTVSRIRTEHFPLTLESARPSHTSQYLCASIGDRGGRSTGELFFGEGSRLTVL.

This clone was detected only once. The chain has TRBV7-9 and TRBJ2-2; 7 nucleotides align to TRBD2. Per the germline V gene, CDR1 is SEHNR and CDR2 is FQNEAQ (reference sequence). V lost 1 base, J lost 1 base, and 0 bases stayed unmatched. The CDR3 is 15 amino acids. The CDR3 reads CASSLGGGNTGELFF. The CDR3 DNA sequence: TGTGCCAGCAGCTTAGGCGGGGGGAACACCGGGGAGCTGTTTTTT.

The count of this clone is one. Additional DNA sequences in this sample encode the identical CDR3. This rearrangement joins TRBV27 to TRBJ2-7; the match to TRBD1 covers 9 bases. V was clipped by 5 bases and J by 3 bases; unmatched bases: 2. The germline CDR1 and CDR2 sequences are MNHEY and SMNVEV (reference sequence). CDR3 size: 13 residues. The CDR3 nucleotides are TGTGCCAGCAGTCCGGGACAGGGCTACGAGCAGTACTTC. Translation: CASSPGQGYEQYF.

About this clone: Mismatch with germline at one junction end may stem from a read error. J is TRBJ1-2 and V is TRBV30; D uncertain. CDR1 is GTSNPN and CDR2 is SVGIG in the germline V gene (reference sequence). This CDR3 comprises 11 residues. CDR3 protein: CAWSVGQTYGF. CDR3 bases: TGTGCCTGGAGTGTTGGTCAGACTTACGGCTTC. Complete variable domain (other parts from reference TRBV30 and TRBJ1-2): SQTIHQWPATLVQPVGSPLSLECTVEGTSNPNLYWYRQAAGRGLQLLFYSVGIGQISSEVPQNLSASRPQDRQFILSSKKLLLSDSGFYLCAWSVGQTYGFGSGTRLTVV.

J is TRBJ1-1 and V is TRBV6-1; no reliable D call. There are 15 residues in the CDR3. V dropped 8 bases and J dropped 0 bases, with 16 bases sitting between them. In germline, CDR1 is MNHNS, CDR2 SASEGT. The CDR3 here is CASGSLVQLNTEAFF. For the CDR3, the DNA is TGTGCCAGCGGATCCCTAGTACAGCTGAACACTGAAGCTTTCTTT.

This sequence joins TRBV7-2 and TRBJ2-7; perhaps TRBD2 as D (5 bases). Trimming removed 1 base at V and 7 bases at J, with 11 bases between. CDR1 and CDR2 from the germline V gene are SGHTA and FQGNSA. This CDR3 contains 13 residues. CDR3 sequence: CASSLGGWREQYF. The CDR3 nucleotides are TGTGCCAGCAGCTTAGGCGGCTGGAGGGAGCAGTACTTC.

This clone has a handful of counts. This chain uses TRBV7-9 with TRBJ1-1, with D unclear. CDR3 length: 16 amino acids. CDR1 is SEHNR and CDR2 is FQNEAQ in the germline V gene (reference sequence). Between the trimmed V and J ends, which lost 0 bases and 5 bases, there was a span of 16 bases. In DNA, the CDR3 is TGTGCCAGCAGCTTAGCGGTCACAGCTATCGTTACTGAAGCTTTCTTT. It encodes CASSLAVTAIVTEAFF.

As regards this clone: Other nucleotide sequences from this sample produce the same CDR3. V is TRBV4-1 and J is TRBJ1-1, with unresolved D. The V and J ends lost 3 bases and 1 base respectively, with 9 bases between them. This CDR3 has 14 residues. Per germline, CDR1 MGHRA and CDR2 YSYEKL. The CDR3 region is CASSQGTANTEAFF. CDR3 coding DNA: TGCGCCAGCAGCCAGGGCACAGCGAACACTGAAGCTTTCTTT.

The chain couples TRBV6-5 to TRBJ2-3; no firm D call. CDR3 length: 11 residues. Germline V gene data show CDR1 as MNHEY and CDR2 as SVGAGI. Deletions cut 7 bases from V and 10 bases from J, with 12 bases between. The CDR3 coding sequence is TGTGCCAGCAAGAAGTTAGAAGCGCAGTATTTT. Its translation is CASKKLEAQYF.

A few counts support this clone. The chain uses TRBV7-2 and TRBJ2-2; TRBD1 agrees at 10 bases. Trimming took 5 bases from V and 1 from J; bases not matched to a gene: 1. This CDR3 contains 15 residues. CDR1 is SGHTA and CDR2 is FQGNSA in the germline V gene. CDR3 nucleotide sequence: TGTGCCAGCAGCCGGGACAGGGGGAACACCGGGGAGCTGTTTTTT. Its protein is CASSRDRGNTGELFF.

The rearrangement joins TRBV9 to TRBJ2-1, with D perhaps matching TRBD2 (6 bases). The ends were cut back, 0 bases at V and 4 bases at J, with 11 bases in the middle. This CDR3 spans 15 amino acids. Germline V gene sequence: CDR1 SGDLS, CDR2 YYNGEE. CDR3 DNA: TGTGCCAGCAGCGTAGAGGCGGGGATGTACAATGAGCAGTTCTTC. Translating gives CASSVEAGMYNEQFF. Supplemented by reference TRBV9 and TRBJ2-1, the full variable domain reads DSGVTQTPKHLITATGQRVTLRCSPRSGDLSVYWYQQSLDQGLQFLIQYYNGEERAKGNILERFSAQQFPDLHSELNLSSLELGDSALYFCASSVEAGMYNEQFFGPGTRLTVL.

The rearrangement uses TRBV10-1 and TRBJ2-3; TRBD2 matches at 9 bases. The CDR3 length is 15 residues. Trimming took 0 bases from V and 5 from J; bases not matched to a gene: 3. Per the germline V gene, CDR1 is WNHNN and CDR2 is SYGVQD (reference sequence). CDR3 DNA: TGCGCCAGCAGTGAGTCTGGGACTAGCTTAGATACGCAGTATTTT. It encodes CASSESGTSLDTQYF.

The chain carries TRBV7-9 and TRBJ2-1; 8 nucleotides align to TRBD2. The CDR3 loop spans 15 amino acids. Germline values: CDR1 SEHNR, CDR2 FQNEAQ (reference sequence). J was trimmed by 4 bases and V by 2 bases; bases with no gene match: 4. CDR3 DNA sequence: TGTGCCAGCAGCTTAAGCGGGGGCGTTTACAATGAGCAGTTCTTC. As protein: CASSLSGGVYNEQFF. The whole variable domain, filled in from reference TRBV7-9 and TRBJ2-1, reads DTGVSQNPRHKITKRGQNVTFRCDPISEHNRLYWYRQTLGQGPEFLTYFQNEAQLEKSRLLSDRFSAERPKGSFSTLEIQRTEQGDSAMYLCASSLSGGVYNEQFFGPGTRLTVL.

This chain links TRBV30 with TRBJ2-7; TRBD2 agrees at 7 bases. The CDR3 covers 14 residues. Unmatched junction bases numbered 4, after V lost 0 bases and J lost 2 bases. CDR1 and CDR2 (germline): GTSNPN, SVGIG (reference sequence). The DNA of the CDR3 is TGTGCCTGGAGTGTACAAGCGGGGACCTACGAGCAGTACTTC. Amino acids: CAWSVQAGTYEQYF.

This chain links TRBV6-1 with TRBJ1-1; D might be TRBD1 (6 bases). The ends were cut back, 4 bases at V and 3 bases at J, with 21 bases in the middle. The CDR3 length is 17 residues. The germline V gene encodes CDR1 MNHNS and CDR2 SASEGT. The CDR3 bases are TGTGCCAGCAGTGGTAAAGACAGGAGTACATGGGACACTGAAGCTTTCTTT. Encoded protein: CASSGKDRSTWDTEAFF.

The rearrangement uses TRBV19 and TRBJ2-6; 8 bases match TRBD1. There are 18 residues in the CDR3. J gave up 0 bases and V 7 bases, and 11 bases lay outside the gene matches. The V gene's germline CDR1 is LNHDA and CDR2 SQIVND (reference sequence). The CDR3 here is CASITTTGDLSGANVLTF. The CDR3 DNA sequence: TGTGCCAGTATTACGACGACAGGGGACCTCTCTGGGGCCAACGTCCTGACTTTC.

The chain recombines TRBV18 with TRBJ2-3; 14 positions agree with TRBD2. From germline, CDR1 is KGHSH and CDR2 LQKENI. The CDR3 contains 17 residues. J gave up 1 base and V 3 bases, and 3 bases lay outside the gene matches. The CDR3 bases are TGTGCCAGCTCACCCTCGGGACTAGCGGGGGGCACAGATACGCAGTATTTT. The encoded protein is CASSPSGLAGGTDTQYF.

The chain links TRBV19 to TRBJ2-7, with D possibly being TRBD1 (6 bases). The V end was cut by 3 bases, the J end by 1 base, with 13 bases between. The CDR3 has 15 amino acids. Germline CDR1 is LNHDA and CDR2 is SQIVND (reference sequence). The DNA for the CDR3 is TGTGCCAGTAGTATCGCCGGGACATCTTCCTACGAGCAGTACTTC. Translation: CASSIAGTSSYEQYF.

The CDR3 here is CASSVVAGMNTEAFF. In DNA, the CDR3 is TGTGCCAGCAGCGTAGTAGCAGGGATGAACACTGAAGCTTTCTTT. The V gene is TRBV9, the J gene TRBJ1-1, with a tentative D call TRBD1 (5 bases). Trimming removed 0 bases from V and 0 bases from J, with 9 bases in between. There are 15 residues in the CDR3. Germline lookup yields CDR1 SGDLS and CDR2 YYNGEE.

The rearrangement uses TRBV19 and TRBJ1-2; D call uncertain. The V end lost 2 bases, the J end lost 5 bases, and 12 bases lay between the germline ends. The CDR3 runs to 14 residues. CDR1 is LNHDA and CDR2 is SQIVND in the germline V gene (reference sequence). The CDR3 here is CASSISGERYGYTF. DNA of the CDR3: TGTGCCAGTAGTATAAGTGGGGAGCGGTATGGCTACACCTTC.

The chain employs TRBV5-6 and TRBJ2-7, with TRBD2 identical over 10 bases. CDR1 SGHDT and CDR2 YYEEEE come from the germline V gene. The CDR3 has 16 amino acids. V was clipped by 2 bases and J by 1 base; unmatched bases: 6. The CDR3 nucleotides read TGTGCCAGCAGCTTTCCTAGCGGGGGCCTATCCTACGAGCAGTACTTC. Translation: CASSFPSGGLSYEQYF. The variable domain in full, with the rest retrieved from reference TRBV5-6 and TRBJ2-7, is DAGVTQSPTHLIKTRGQQVTLRCSPKSGHDTVSWYQQALGQGPQFIFQYYEEEERQRGNFPDRFSGHQFPNYSSELNVNALLLGDSALYLCASSFPSGGLSYEQYFGPGTRLTVT.

The rearrangement uses TRBV6-1 and TRBJ1-5, with TRBD1 as a possible D gene (6 bases). The germline V gene has CDR1 MNHNS and CDR2 SASEGT. Trimming shortened V by 6 bases and J by 7 bases, and 13 bases separated the two germline ends. The CDR3 runs to 13 residues. The CDR3 region is CASRAGQFQPQHF. As DNA, the CDR3 is TGTGCCAGCAGGGCAGGACAGTTCCAGCCCCAGCATTTT.

The chain links TRBV19 to TRBJ1-3; D gene unclear. V shed 5 bases and J shed 0 bases, with 8 bases lying between them. CDR3 length: 14 amino acids. Germline V CDR1 and CDR2: LNHDA, SQIVND (reference sequence). CDR3 in amino acids: CASSPGVSGNTIYF. CDR3 DNA sequence: TGTGCCAGTAGTCCGGGAGTCTCTGGAAACACCATATATTTT.

J is TRBJ2-5 and V is TRBV7-9; maybe TRBD1 (6 bases). CDR3 size: 14 residues. Germline V CDR1 and CDR2: SEHNR, FQNEAQ (reference sequence). Trimming pared 0 bases from V and 10 bases from J, leaving 15 bases between. CDR3 residues: CASSLAPTGWGQYF. CDR3 in DNA: TGTGCCAGCAGCTTAGCCCCAACAGGGTGGGGCCAGTACTTC.

V and J are TRBV7-2 and TRBJ1-1, with D tentatively TRBD1 (6 bases). The CDR3 has 15 residues. The germline V gene encodes CDR1 SGHTA and CDR2 FQGNSA. Trimming pared 3 bases from V and 3 bases from J, leaving 14 bases between. The CDR3: CASSFVLGGDTEAFF. The CDR3 region has the DNA TGTGCCAGCAGCTTCGTTTTAGGGGGGGACACTGAAGCTTTCTTT. The whole variable domain, remainder taken from reference TRBV7-2 and TRBJ1-1, is GAGVSQSPSNKVTEKGKDVELRCDPISGHTALYWYRQSLGQGLEFLIYFQGNSAPDKSGLPSDRFSAERTGGSVSTLTIQRTQQEDSAVYLCASSFVLGGDTEAFFGQGTRLTVV.